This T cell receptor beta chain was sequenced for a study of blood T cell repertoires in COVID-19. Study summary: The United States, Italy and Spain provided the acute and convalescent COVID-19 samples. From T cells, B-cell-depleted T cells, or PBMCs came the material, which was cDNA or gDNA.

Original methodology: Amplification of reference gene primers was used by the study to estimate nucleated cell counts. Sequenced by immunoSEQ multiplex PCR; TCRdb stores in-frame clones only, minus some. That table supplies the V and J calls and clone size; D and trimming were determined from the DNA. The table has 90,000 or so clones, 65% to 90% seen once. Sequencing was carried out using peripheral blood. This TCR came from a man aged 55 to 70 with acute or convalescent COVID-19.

As DNA, the CDR3 is TGTGCCAGCAGCCCAGGGACAGATACGCAGTATTTT. This translates into CASSPGTDTQYF. The chain recombines TRBV7-4 with TRBJ2-3; tentatively, D is TRBD1 (5 bases). V was cut by 5 bases and J by 3 bases, with 6 bases left in between. The CDR3 totals 12 residues. CDR1 is SGHVT, CDR2 SQSDAQ, per germline.